The 32 T cell receptor beta chains listed next were all sequenced from one sample in a study of human versus mouse CDR3 diversity and MHC coevolution. The data were produced by immunoSEQ multiplex PCR, yet TCRdb's version contains in-frame clones alone and is incomplete. Here the sample spans 60,000 or so clones, roughly 94% being singletons. Sequencing was done on a sample of naive CD4+ T cells from blood. Subset noted: CD45RO-negative CD62L-positive naive CD4 T cells. These TCRs come from a person between 60 and 69 years old in good health.

This chain uses TRBV11-2 with TRBJ2-3, with a weak D call TRBD2 (5 bases). Trimming pared 5 bases from V and 2 bases from J, leaving 17 bases between. Germline assignment: CDR1 SGHAT and CDR2 FQNNGV. CDR3 size: 16 residues. In DNA form, the CDR3 reads TGTGCCAGCAGCCGGGCGGGCGGAACTAACACAGATACGCAGTATTTT. It yields the protein CASSRAGGTNTDTQYF.

This clone was counted a few times. The chain links TRBV19 to TRBJ1-1; tentative D call: TRBD1 (5 bases). CDR3 size: 13 residues. The germline V and J ends were trimmed by 3 bases and 5 bases, with 10 bases remaining between them. The germline V gene encodes CDR1 LNHDA and CDR2 SQIVND (reference sequence). The CDR3 is CASSIQGRTEAFF. The CDR3 DNA follows: TGTGCCAGTAGTATTCAGGGAAGGACTGAAGCTTTCTTT.

This CDR3 reads CASSSSGTSGSGTDTQYF. The CDR3 bases are TGCGCCAGCAGCTCCTCGGGGACTAGCGGGAGTGGCACAGATACGCAGTATTTT. This chain links TRBV5-1 with TRBJ2-3; 14 bases map to TRBD2. Germline trimming cut 3 bases from V and 1 base from J; bases unmatched to any gene: 7. The CDR3 loop spans 18 amino acids. Germline-derived CDR1 and CDR2 are SGHRS and YFSETQ.

This clone has just one count. The chain recombines TRBV10-3 with TRBJ2-5; 11 bases match TRBD2. The CDR3 runs 14 residues. From germline, CDR1 is ENHRY and CDR2 SYGVKD. Losses at the gene ends were 6 bases for V and 3 bases for J; bases not matched to a gene: 3. The chain's CDR3 is CAISVAGGEETQYF. The DNA of the CDR3 is TGTGCCATCAGCGTAGCGGGAGGGGAAGAGACCCAGTACTTC.

Turning to this clone: The same CDR3 also results from other DNA sequences found in this sample. The chain recombines TRBV9 with TRBJ2-2, with 8 bases lining up with TRBD1. The germline CDR1 and CDR2 sequences are SGDLS and YYNGEE. The CDR3 spans 16 residues. The V and J ends lost 4 bases and 0 bases, in that order; junction bases with no gene match: 5. CDR3 sequence reads: CASSPRTGTNTGELFF. The CDR3 coding sequence is TGTGCCAGCAGCCCCCGGACAGGGACGAACACCGGGGAGCTGTTTTTT.

Here the CDR3 reads CASSYQTGEYGYTF. CDR3 nucleotides: TGTGCCAGCAGTTACCAAACAGGAGAATATGGCTACACCTTC. V and J are TRBV6-5 and TRBJ1-2; tentatively, D is TRBD1 (5 bases). V lost 2 bases to trimming and J lost 5 bases, with 12 bases between them. This CDR3 is 14 amino acids long. CDR1 is MNHEY, CDR2 SVGAGI, per germline.

The J gene is TRBJ2-4, the V gene TRBV10-3, with 8 bases aligning to TRBD1. The V gene's germline CDR1 is ENHRY and CDR2 SYGVKD. CDR3 length equals 16 residues. After removal of 0 bases from V and 5 bases from J, the junction contained 6 bases not matched to a gene. The CDR3 region is CAISESTGQVENIQYF. The CDR3 DNA reads TGTGCCATCAGTGAGTCAACGGGACAGGTGGAAAACATTCAGTACTTC.

The rearrangement uses TRBV13 and TRBJ2-1; no firm D call. Trimming pared 5 bases from V and 6 bases from J, leaving 14 bases between. This CDR3 contains 14 residues. In germline, CDR1 is PRHDT, CDR2 FYEKMQ (reference sequence). The CDR3 protein is CASSRFRLVNEQFF. The DNA for the CDR3 is TGTGCCAGCAGCCGATTCAGGTTGGTCAATGAGCAGTTCTTC. Looking up the rest from reference TRBV13 and TRBJ2-1 gives the full variable domain: AAGVIQSPRHLIKEKRETATLKCYPIPRHDTVYWYQQGPGQDPQFLISFYEKMQSDKGSIPDRFSAQQFSDYHSELNMSSLELGDSALYFCASSRFRLVNEQFFGPGTRLTVL.

The genes are TRBV6-5 and TRBJ1-2; possible D gene TRBD1, 5 bases. The CDR3 covers 15 residues. Trimming took off 4 bases at V and 1 base at J, with 13 bases between the two ends. Germline V gene data show CDR1 as MNHEY and CDR2 as SVGAGI. CDR3: CASSSFQTVNYGYTF. In nucleotides, the CDR3 is TGTGCCAGCAGTTCCTTTCAGACAGTTAACTATGGCTACACCTTC.

V usage is TRBV10-1 and J usage is TRBJ2-5, with 9 bases lining up with TRBD1. The ends lost 2 bases at V and 5 bases at J; junction bases unmatched: 3. CDR1 WNHNN and CDR2 SYGVQD come from the germline V gene (reference sequence). The CDR3 is made up of 14 amino acids. Here the CDR3 reads CASSEHGQGETQYF. In DNA form, the CDR3 reads TGCGCCAGCAGTGAGCATGGACAGGGGGAGACCCAGTACTTC.

This chain connects TRBV19 to TRBJ2-1; D is undetermined. Germline CDR1 reads LNHDA; CDR2 reads SQIVND (reference sequence). The CDR3 sequence is 16 residues long. Trimming took off 9 bases at V and 0 bases at J, with 18 bases between the two ends. The CDR3 is CASTASPGASYNEQFF. CDR3 coding DNA: TGTGCCAGCACTGCCTCCCCTGGAGCCTCCTACAATGAGCAGTTCTTC.

This chain links TRBV5-1 with TRBJ2-3; TRBD1 might be the D (6 bases). The CDR3 extends over 15 amino acids. Trimming left V 2 bases short and J 5 bases short, with 15 bases between. Germline V lookup: CDR1 SGHRS, CDR2 YFSETQ. The CDR3 DNA follows: TGCGCCAGCAGCTTTGCAGGGGAGCGATTAGATACGCAGTATTTT. Protein sequence: CASSFAGERLDTQYF.

V gene TRBV15 combines with J gene TRBJ2-1, with D hard to call. The germline V and J ends were trimmed by 7 bases and 5 bases, with 9 bases remaining between them. Germline-derived CDR1 and CDR2 are LNHNV and YYDKDF (reference sequence). The CDR3 loop spans 12 amino acids. The CDR3 loop is CATTRRNNEQFF. Written as DNA, the CDR3 is TGTGCCACCACGAGGAGAAACAATGAGCAGTTCTTC.

V usage is TRBV5-1 and J usage is TRBJ2-5; tentative D call: TRBD2 (5 bases). Germline loops: CDR1 SGHRS, CDR2 YFSETQ. The CDR3 runs 13 residues. The germline V and J ends were trimmed by 1 base and 4 bases, with 8 bases remaining between them. Written as DNA, the CDR3 is TGCGCCAGCAGCTTGCGTCGGGGAGAGACCCAGTACTTC. This translates into CASSLRRGETQYF.

The rearrangement links TRBV29-1 to TRBJ2-5; D is uncertain. Germline V lookup: CDR1 SQVTM, CDR2 ANQGSEA. This CDR3 is 11 amino acids long. The ends were cut back, 4 bases at V and 2 bases at J, with 5 bases in the middle. CDR3 in DNA: TGCAGCGTTGTGGAGCAAGAGACCCAGTACTTC. It codes for CSVVEQETQYF.

The chain uses TRBV2 and TRBJ2-7; 9 bases agree with TRBD1. Germline V lookup: CDR1 SNHLY, CDR2 FYNNEI. This CDR3 is 13 amino acids long. The V gene end was trimmed by 7 bases and the J gene end by 5 bases; junction bases not matched to a gene: 6. As DNA, the CDR3 is TGTGCCAGCACCAGGGACAGGGCGCACGAGCAGTACTTC. It codes for CASTRDRAHEQYF. The variable domain in full, with the rest retrieved from reference TRBV2 and TRBJ2-7, is EPEVTQTPSHQVTQMGQEVILRCVPISNHLYFYWYRQILGQKVEFLVSFYNNEISEKSEIFDDQFSVERPDGSNFTLKIRSTKLEDSAMYFCASTRDRAHEQYFGPGTRLTVT.

The chain uses TRBV2 and TRBJ2-3; D is possibly TRBD1 (5 bases). V gave up 3 bases and J gave up 1 base, with 11 bases separating them. The CDR3 sequence is 15 residues long. In germline, CDR1 is SNHLY, CDR2 FYNNEI. The CDR3 DNA reads as TGTGCCAGCAGTGATAGGACATACGGCACAGATACGCAGTATTTT. Translating it yields CASSDRTYGTDTQYF.

The genes are TRBV7-3 and TRBJ2-2; D not certain. The CDR3 contains 15 residues. Trimming stripped 5 bases from V and 7 bases from J, with 17 bases between. Germline CDR1 and CDR2: SGHTA and FQGTGA. The CDR3 nucleotides read TGTGCCAGCAGCCCCTTTGGCCGCCTCGACGGGGAGCTGTTTTTT. It codes for CASSPFGRLDGELFF.

This clone was counted a single time. Its ends do not fully match the called genes, so a read error is possible. In the same sample, other DNA sequences code for this CDR3. The CDR3 coding sequence is TGTGCCAGTAGTAGCGTGGCCCTAGCGGGAGACACAGATACACAGTATTTT. Amino acids: CASSSVALAGDTDTQYF. V and J are TRBV19 and TRBJ2-3, with 10 nucleotides matching TRBD2. The V gene's germline CDR1 is LNHDA and CDR2 SQIVND (reference sequence). CDR3 length equals 17 residues.

V usage is TRBV30 and J usage is TRBJ2-2; no reliable D call. Germline CDR1 reads GTSNPN; CDR2 reads SVGIG (reference sequence). CDR3 length: 13 residues. Trimming stripped 0 bases from V and 3 bases from J, with 5 bases between. The CDR3 DNA follows: TGTGCCTGGAGTGTACGGTACACCGGGGAGCTGTTTTTT. Translation gives CAWSVRYTGELFF. Looking up the rest from reference TRBV30 and TRBJ2-2 gives the full variable domain: SQTIHQWPATLVQPVGSPLSLECTVEGTSNPNLYWYRQAAGRGLQLLFYSVGIGQISSEVPQNLSASRPQDRQFILSSKKLLLSDSGFYLCAWSVRYTGELFFGEGSRLTVL.

The chain couples TRBV7-3 to TRBJ2-1; 8 nucleotides align to TRBD2. Unmatched junction bases numbered 4, after V lost 5 bases and J lost 7 bases. The germline V gene encodes CDR1 SGHTA and CDR2 FQGTGA. The CDR3 is 13 amino acids. CDR3 in amino acids: CASSRTSINEQFF. Written as DNA, the CDR3 is TGTGCCAGCAGCCGGACTAGCATAAATGAGCAGTTCTTC.

The chain recombines TRBV7-8 with TRBJ1-5; tentative D call: TRBD1 (6 bases). Per germline, CDR1 SGHVS and CDR2 FQNEAQ. CDR3 length: 17 residues. The V end lost 4 bases, the J end lost 0 bases, and 16 bases lay between the germline ends. In nucleotides, the CDR3 is TGTGCCAGCAGCTCCACATCCGGGACAAATAGCAATCAGCCCCAGCATTTT. It translates to CASSSTSGTNSNQPQHF.

The chain links TRBV5-1 to TRBJ2-7, with D possibly matching TRBD2 (6 bases). The ends were cut back, 4 bases at V and 5 bases at J, with 16 bases in the middle. The CDR3 covers 14 residues. The germline V gene has CDR1 SGHRS and CDR2 YFSETQ. CDR3 sequence reads: CASSASGLPHEQYF. Written as DNA, the CDR3 is TGCGCCAGCAGCGCCAGCGGGTTACCCCACGAGCAGTACTTC.

The J gene is TRBJ2-3, the V gene TRBV4-1; D is perhaps TRBD2 (5 bases). The germline V and J ends were trimmed by 4 bases and 0 bases, with 14 bases remaining between them. The germline gives CDR1 MGHRA, CDR2 YSYEKL. The CDR3 totals 16 residues. CDR3 nucleotide sequence: TGCGCCAGCAGCCGATCCCAGGACTTTAGCACAGATACGCAGTATTTT. Amino acids: CASSRSQDFSTDTQYF.

The V call is TRBV7-3, the J call TRBJ2-1; 14 nucleotides match TRBD2. Trimming removed 4 bases from V and 2 bases from J; junction bases left unmatched: 4. The CDR3 extends over 17 amino acids. Germline V gives CDR1 SGHTA, CDR2 FQGTGA. CDR3 residues: CASSSRLAGGPYNEQFF. For the CDR3, the DNA is TGTGCCAGCAGCTCAAGACTAGCGGGAGGGCCCTACAATGAGCAGTTCTTC.

The chain combines TRBV5-4 with TRBJ2-5; possibly TRBD1 for D (6 bases). The CDR3 runs 17 residues. CDR1 SGHNT and CDR2 YYREEE come from the germline V gene (reference sequence). Deletions cut 3 bases from V and 4 bases from J, with 22 bases between. CDR3: CASSSPWAGVGRETQYF. CDR3 sequence (DNA): TGTGCCAGCAGCTCGCCGTGGGCAGGGGTGGGAAGAGAGACCCAGTACTTC.

J is TRBJ2-7 and V is TRBV19; TRBD1 agrees at 9 bases. The CDR3 extends over 16 amino acids. Germline CDR1 LNHDA, CDR2 SQIVND (reference sequence). V lost 5 bases, J lost 5 bases, and 13 bases stayed unmatched. As DNA, the CDR3 is TGTGCCAGTAGTTCCATCCGACAGGGGGAGAGGAACGAGCAGTACTTC. This sequence encodes CASSSIRQGERNEQYF.

The chain joins TRBV9 to TRBJ2-7; 9 bases map to TRBD2. From germline, CDR1 is SGDLS and CDR2 YYNGEE. V trimming: 0 bases; J trimming: 4 bases; junction bases outside the gene matches: 5. CDR3 length: 15 residues. The CDR3 loop is CASSVGGTSPYEQYF. The CDR3 coding sequence is TGTGCCAGCAGCGTAGGTGGGACTAGCCCGTACGAGCAGTACTTC. Using reference TRBV9 and TRBJ2-7 for the parts outside the CDR3, the full variable domain is DSGVTQTPKHLITATGQRVTLRCSPRSGDLSVYWYQQSLDQGLQFLIQYYNGEERAKGNILERFSAQQFPDLHSELNLSSLELGDSALYFCASSVGGTSPYEQYFGPGTRLTVT.

The sample holds a few counts of this clone. The gene calls are TRBV18 and TRBJ2-3; 10 bases fit TRBD2. V shed 3 bases, J shed 10 bases, and the junction held 10 bases outside the gene matches. Germline V lookup: CDR1 KGHSH, CDR2 LQKENI. The CDR3 totals 15 residues. The CDR3 DNA reads TGTGCCAGCTCACCGGCCAGCGGGAGGGCCGGTTCGCAGTATTTT. Amino acid sequence: CASSPASGRAGSQYF.

J is TRBJ2-2 and V is TRBV9, with D hard to call. The CDR3 covers 13 residues. CDR1 and CDR2 (germline): SGDLS, YYNGEE. V gave up 0 bases and J gave up 6 bases, with 6 bases separating them. CDR3 region: CASSVELAGELFF. DNA for the CDR3: TGTGCCAGCAGCGTAGAACTTGCCGGGGAGCTGTTTTTT.

This chain connects TRBV21-1 to TRBJ2-1; the table's D call of TRBD1 was not tested on the DNA. TRBV21-1 constitutes a pseudogene. The CDR3 consists of 14 residues. In DNA form, the CDR3 reads TGTGCCAGCAGCAAAGGTAGTAGGGGCGATGAGCAGTTCTTC. It is translated as CASSKGSRGDEQFF.

The genes are TRBV4-2 and TRBJ1-1; D is ambiguous. V dropped 5 bases and J dropped 4 bases, with 14 bases sitting between them. Germline assignment: CDR1 LGHNA and CDR2 YNFKEQ. The CDR3 totals 14 residues. CDR3: CASSSSGRPTEAFF. The CDR3 DNA reads as TGTGCCAGCAGCTCTAGCGGGCGACCCACTGAAGCTTTCTTT.